This entry describes one T cell receptor (beta chain). The antigen remains undetermined. The data derive from a study of CD8 T cells in ankylosing spondylitis. The CDR3 has 15 residues. V lost 1 base and J lost 3, with 15 bases in between. CDR1 is SQVTM, CDR2 ANQGSEA, per germline. Findings and limits, study-wide: The study looked at matched synovial fluid samples from ankylosing spondylitis patients. Disease-linked clones were reported to be significantly enriched there. In reactive arthritis synovial fluid and blood, some motif variants had been reported before. CD8+ by phenotype, disease-linked clones were relatively rare in peripheral blood. A TCR beta motif made of eight highly homologous variants seemed typical of ankylosing spondylitis blood.

Quantitative 5'-RACE with molecular barcodes produced the TCR beta libraries. TCRdb used MiXCR to reprocess the 5' RACE reads, holding one entry per CDR3 protein. The table shows 750,000 to 850,000 distinct CDR3 sequences, with 10% to 15% occurring only once. This sequence joins TRBV29-1 and TRBJ1-2, with TRBD1 as a possible D gene (6 bases). Input material: blood, either unsorted or a sorted T cell fraction (not recorded which). The sequence came from a male donor with ankylosing spondylitis. CDR3 DNA: TGCAGCGTTGAAGCCCGCGGAGGGGGTGACTATGGCTACACCTTC. Amino acids: CSVEARGGGDYGYTF.